This T cell receptor (beta chain) emerged from a study of T-cell reconstitution after alpha-beta-depleted transplantation in children (dated by TCRdb to the mid-2010s). Notes on the research overall: Using TCR repertoire profiling, the study quantitatively followed how T-cell immune reconstitution unfolded in children after TCRalphabeta/CD19-depleted allogeneic hematopoietic cell transplantation. The research as a whole found: Hyperexpanded clone frequencies declined over subsequent months; after one year, T-cell counts and TCRbeta diversity were mostly attributed to newly produced T cells. About two months after transplant, the apparently early recovery of alphabetaT-cell counts reportedly depended on just several hundred clones that had expanded rapidly and came from non-depleted graft cells. In some patients, high TCRbeta diversity at day 60 was attributed to recipient T cells and intrathymic progenitors that had survived conditioning.

Libraries were made using PCR. Sequencing was carried out with an Illumina HiSeq 2500. Molecular barcoding was employed in the preparation of TCR libraries, with unique molecular identifiers being used to normalize TCRbeta repertoire quantification. The public reads were reanalyzed by TCRdb: fastp trimming at Q25, MiXCR alignment, in-frame beta chains only. Here each entry gathers all rows of one CDR3 protein and keeps the most common genes and DNA. This sample holds roughly 17,000 distinct CDR3 sequences; roughly an eighth were observed only once. The biggest ten clones account for 55% to 75% of the sample. Cut back by 0 bases and 0 bases, the V and J ends lie 12 bases apart. CDR1 and CDR2, looked up from the germline V gene (reference sequence), are LGHDT and YNNKEL. From the cysteine through the phenylalanine, the CDR3 covers 16 amino acids. Just the 48-base CDR3 DNA is kept, in frame starting at base 1.

Per the publication, the treatment or condition label means: allogeneic hematopoietic cell transplantation with graft depleted of TCRalphabeta T cells and CD19 B cells. The children who served as transplant recipients had been given grafts of TCRalphabeta/CD19-depleted allogeneic hematopoietic cells. This clonotype was seen repeatedly, ten times or more. Its antigen remains undetermined. One base away there is no much larger clone; base qualities are not given. Sequenced material: PBMCs, mostly from graft donor cells, taken 180 days after TCRalphabeta/CD19-depleted stem cell transplant. The receptor was isolated from a boy under two years old who had a stem cell transplant for Wiskott-Aldrich syndrome, so the T cells may come from the graft donor. The sequence is built from TRBV3-1 and TRBJ2-7; a confident D gene designation cannot be given. DNA sequence: TGTGCCAGCAGCCAAGATCGTCGCATATCCTCCTACGAGCAGTACTTC. Translation gives CASSQDRRISSYEQYF.